These T cell receptor beta chains were read from a single sample in a study of shared clonotypes between healthy human individuals. The protocol was immunoSEQ multiplex PCR, while the TCRdb copy is restricted to in-frame clones and leaves out a portion. The sample holds over a million clones, over 95% seen once. Sequencing was carried out using naive CD4+ T cells sorted from blood. The receptors were gathered from a man aged 25 to 40 in good health. Both conserved end residues are part of each CDR3. Fields, in order: CDR3 protein, CDR3 DNA, CDR3 length, D gene, V gene, J gene, clone size. The D gene is left open where the match is weak. Clone size is given for some rows only: seen once, a few or many times, or a class if the clone is expanded.

cdr3_aa: CASSRTRRFTEAFF
cdr3_nt: TGTGCCAGCAGTCGAACACGGCGGTTCACTGAAGCTTTCTTT
cdr3_length: 14
d_call: NA
v_call: TRBV6-8
j_call: TRBJ1-1
clone_size: NA

cdr3_aa: CASSLRLAGGSSYEQYF
cdr3_nt: TGTGCCAGCAGTTTACGGCTAGCGGGAGGGAGCTCCTACGAGCAGTACTTC
cdr3_length: 17
d_call: TRBD2
v_call: TRBV27
j_call: TRBJ2-7
clone_size: NA

cdr3_aa: CASSLGQMGEKLFF
cdr3_nt: TGTGCCAGCAGCTTGGGACAGATGGGTGAAAAACTGTTTTTT
cdr3_length: 14
d_call: NA
v_call: TRBV5-5
j_call: TRBJ1-4
clone_size: NA

cdr3_aa: CASSPGTVGGQFF
cdr3_nt: TGTGCCAGCAGCCCGGGTACTGTGGGAGGGCAGTTCTTC
cdr3_length: 13
d_call: NA
v_call: TRBV11-3
j_call: TRBJ2-1
clone_size: NA

cdr3_aa: CASSTPGETGEQFF
cdr3_nt: TGTGCCAGCTCAACTCCGGGTGAAACGGGTGAGCAGTTCTTC
cdr3_length: 14
d_call: NA
v_call: TRBV2
j_call: TRBJ2-1
clone_size: NA

cdr3_aa: CASSPDRGPGELFF
cdr3_nt: TGCGCCAGCAGCCCGGACAGGGGGCCCGGGGAGCTGTTTTTT
cdr3_length: 14
d_call: TRBD1
v_call: TRBV5-1
j_call: TRBJ2-2
clone_size: NA

cdr3_aa: CASSPTGVPPTEAFF
cdr3_nt: TGTGCCAGCTCACCAACGGGGGTCCCCCCCACTGAAGCTTTCTTT
cdr3_length: 15
d_call: NA
v_call: TRBV18
j_call: TRBJ1-1
clone_size: NA

cdr3_aa: CASSSRQGAYNEQFF
cdr3_nt: TGTGCCAGCAGTTCCCGACAGGGAGCCTACAATGAGCAGTTCTTC
cdr3_length: 15
d_call: TRBD1
v_call: TRBV28
j_call: TRBJ2-1
clone_size: NA

cdr3_aa: CASSHRQGHGYTF
cdr3_nt: TGTGCCAGCAGCCACCGGCAGGGGCATGGCTACACCTTC
cdr3_length: 13
d_call: NA
v_call: TRBV14
j_call: TRBJ1-2
clone_size: once

cdr3_aa: CASSLRQGPSYEQYF
cdr3_nt: TGTGCCAGCAGTTTACGACAGGGACCCTCCTACGAGCAGTACTTC
cdr3_length: 15
d_call: TRBD1
v_call: TRBV27
j_call: TRBJ2-7
clone_size: NA

cdr3_aa: CASSPPGTHYEQYF
cdr3_nt: TGTGCCAGCTCACCACCCGGGACCCACTACGAGCAGTACTTC
cdr3_length: 14
d_call: NA
v_call: TRBV18
j_call: TRBJ2-7
clone_size: NA

cdr3_aa: CASSLAPSTGLYEQYF
cdr3_nt: TGCGCCAGCAGCTTGGCCCCTTCGACAGGTCTGTACGAGCAGTACTTC
cdr3_length: 16
d_call: NA
v_call: TRBV5-1
j_call: TRBJ2-7
clone_size: NA

cdr3_aa: CASSVGGLVGAGELFF
cdr3_nt: TGTGCCAGCAGCGTAGGGGGACTAGTCGGTGCCGGGGAGCTGTTTTTT
cdr3_length: 16
d_call: TRBD2
v_call: TRBV9
j_call: TRBJ2-2
clone_size: NA

cdr3_aa: CASSGRIWQSNYEQYF
cdr3_nt: TGTGCCAGCAGCGGACGGATTTGGCAGAGTAACTACGAGCAGTACTTC
cdr3_length: 16
d_call: NA
v_call: TRBV7-2
j_call: TRBJ2-7
clone_size: NA

cdr3_aa: CASSKMGAVETEAFF
cdr3_nt: TGTGCCAGTAGTAAAATGGGAGCGGTGGAAACTGAAGCTTTCTTT
cdr3_length: 15
d_call: NA
v_call: TRBV19
j_call: TRBJ1-1
clone_size: once

cdr3_aa: CATSRDLVLAKNIQYF
cdr3_nt: TGTGCCACCAGCAGAGATCTAGTGCTAGCCAAAAACATTCAGTACTTC
cdr3_length: 16
d_call: NA
v_call: TRBV15
j_call: TRBJ2-4
clone_size: NA